What follows describes a single T cell receptor beta chain. Its specificity is not known. The sample belongs to a study of cytomegalovirus exposure and HLA in healthy donors. Findings and limits, study-wide: Later on, an analysis found that several of the most significant clusters appeared to be linked to common viral pathogens, which included parvovirus B19.

Both 60 Vbeta primers and 13 Jbeta primers went into the PCR. Per the authors' pipeline: Later, some 79 million unique TCR beta chains were counted in an analysis, and 10 million to 12 million of them were shared. Method: immunoSEQ multiplex PCR; TCRdb's copy keeps in-frame clones and lacks some. For V, J and clone size, that table is used; D and trimming come from the DNA. Among nearly 95,000 clones listed, more than 75% were seen once. V shed 1 base, J shed 8 bases, and the junction held 6 bases outside the gene matches. Germline CDR1 is SGHVS and CDR2 is FQNEAQ. This CDR3 region has 14 residues. This rearrangement joins TRBV7-8 to TRBJ1-1; 8 bases match TRBD1. This clonotype originated in a woman in her 40s in good health and CMV-seronegative. The sequenced material came from PBMCs. The CDR3 DNA reads TGTGCCAGCAGCTTAGTGCAGGGGGCGGGAGAAGCTTTCTTT. Translating gives CASSLVQGAGEAFF.